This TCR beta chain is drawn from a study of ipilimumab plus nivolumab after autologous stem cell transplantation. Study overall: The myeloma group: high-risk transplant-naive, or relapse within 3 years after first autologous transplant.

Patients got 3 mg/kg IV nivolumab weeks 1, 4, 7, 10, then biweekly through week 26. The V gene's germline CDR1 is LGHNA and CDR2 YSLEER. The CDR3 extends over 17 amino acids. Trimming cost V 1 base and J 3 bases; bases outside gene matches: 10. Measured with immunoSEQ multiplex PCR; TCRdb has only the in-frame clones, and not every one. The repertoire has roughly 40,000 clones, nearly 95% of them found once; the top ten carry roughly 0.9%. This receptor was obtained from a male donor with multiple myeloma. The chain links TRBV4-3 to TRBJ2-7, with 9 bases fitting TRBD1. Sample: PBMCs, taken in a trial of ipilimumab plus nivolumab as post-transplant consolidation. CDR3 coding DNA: TGCGCCAGCAGCCAAGTTACGGGACAGGGAGAAGTCTACGAGCAGTACTTC. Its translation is CASSQVTGQGEVYEQYF.